This passage covers 14 T cell receptor beta chains from one sample sequenced in a study of T cell responses to AZD1222 COVID-19 vaccine. Repertoires were generated with immunoSEQ multiplex PCR, while TCRdb's copy carries only in-frame clones and drops some. This sample has approximately 180,000 clones; around nine tenths occur once, and the top ten carry 2.6%. Sequencing was performed on peripheral blood, taken on day 0 of AZD1222 vaccination. These receptor sequences come from an adult in good health.

This chain connects TRBV14 to TRBJ2-7; TRBD2 matches 9 bases. Per germline, CDR1 SGHDN and CDR2 FVKESK. The CDR3 covers 15 residues. Trimming cost V 3 bases and J 3 bases; bases outside gene matches: 6. CDR3 bases: TGTGCCAGCAGCCAGGGGACTAGCAGAAACTACGAGCAGTACTTC. This gives the protein CASSQGTSRNYEQYF.

The chain has TRBV5-1 and TRBJ2-1; D might be TRBD2 (6 bases). The CDR3 has 13 residues. Looked up from germline, CDR1 is SGHRS and CDR2 is YFSETQ. V lost 0 bases and J lost 8, with 9 bases in between. CDR3: CASSLVAADEQFF. As DNA, the CDR3 is TGCGCCAGCAGCTTGGTAGCGGCCGATGAGCAGTTCTTC.

The chain has TRBV25-1 and TRBJ2-7; 7 bases agree with TRBD1. The germline V gene has CDR1 MGHDK and CDR2 SYGVNS. V shed 7 bases and J 4 bases; nucleotides not matched to a gene: 7. This CDR3 has 13 amino acids. CDR3 residues: CASMGQLVYEQYF. The CDR3, as DNA: TGTGCCAGCATGGGACAGCTCGTGTACGAGCAGTACTTC.

The gene calls are TRBV27 and TRBJ2-7; D might be TRBD1 (7 bases). The V end lost 6 bases, the J end lost 4 bases, and 19 bases lay between the germline ends. Per germline, CDR1 MNHEY and CDR2 SMNVEV (reference sequence). The CDR3 is made up of 15 amino acids. This CDR3 reads CASSTGDPGVYEQYF. CDR3 in DNA: TGTGCCAGCAGCACAGGGGACCCGGGGGTATACGAGCAGTACTTC.

The chain employs TRBV29-1 and TRBJ2-3, with D perhaps TRBD1 (5 bases). The germline V gene has CDR1 SQVTM and CDR2 ANQGSEA. The CDR3 consists of 13 residues. The V and J ends lost 7 bases and 1 base respectively, with 12 bases between them. CDR3 sequence reads: CSARDFGTDTQYF. DNA for the CDR3: TGCAGCGCCAGGGATTTCGGCACAGATACGCAGTATTTT.

The chain links TRBV27 to TRBJ2-7; 14 positions match TRBD2. The CDR3 length is 17 residues. With 6 bases clipped from V and 2 bases from J, the junction kept 9 bases outside the gene matches. CDR1 and CDR2 from the germline V gene are MNHEY and SMNVEV (reference sequence). CDR3 nucleotide sequence: TGTGCCAGCAGAGGCTCAAAGGGACTAGCGGGGGCCTACGAGCAGTACTTC. Its protein product is CASRGSKGLAGAYEQYF.

V is TRBV3-1 (or the pseudogene TRBV3-2) and J is TRBJ2-3; 11 bases fit TRBD2. With 4 bases clipped from V and 6 bases from J, the junction kept 12 bases outside the gene matches. The CDR3 runs to 17 residues. In germline, CDR1 is LGHDT, CDR2 YNNKEL (reference sequence). CDR3 in amino acids: CASSLFLSGRAGDTQYF. The CDR3 DNA reads TGTGCCAGCAGCCTTTTCCTTAGCGGGAGGGCCGGGGATACGCAGTATTTT.

The chain recombines TRBV30 with TRBJ1-5; TRBD1 might be the D (6 bases). CDR1 and CDR2 (germline): GTSNPN, SVGIG (reference sequence). CDR3 length: 13 amino acids. Trimming removed 0 bases from V and 5 bases from J, with 8 bases in between. Written as DNA, the CDR3 is TGTGCCTGGAGTGTACACAGGGATCAGCCCCAGCATTTT. It encodes CAWSVHRDQPQHF.

The chain is built from TRBV19 and TRBJ2-3, with a tentative D call TRBD2 (6 bases). From germline, CDR1 is LNHDA and CDR2 SQIVND (reference sequence). The CDR3 extends over 14 amino acids. V gave up 8 bases and J gave up 0 bases, with 12 bases separating them. The CDR3: CASLGGGSTDTQYF. CDR3 coding DNA: TGTGCCAGTCTCGGGGGAGGTAGCACAGATACGCAGTATTTT.

The gene calls are TRBV5-1 and TRBJ1-3, with D unresolved. V was pared by 0 bases and J by 0 bases, with 19 bases between. This CDR3 comprises 19 residues. Germline values: CDR1 SGHRS, CDR2 YFSETQ. This CDR3 is CASSLALGRRASSGNTIYF. CDR3 nucleotides: TGCGCCAGCAGCTTGGCCCTTGGCAGGCGGGCCTCCTCTGGAAACACCATATATTTT.

This clone was found once. V gene TRBV3-1 (or the pseudogene TRBV3-2) combines with J gene TRBJ1-3; D is uncertain. CDR1 is LGHDT, CDR2 YNNKEL, per germline (reference sequence). This CDR3 has 13 amino acids. The V and J ends lost 1 base and 2 bases respectively, with 3 bases between them. This CDR3 reads CASSQATGNTIYF. The CDR3 DNA reads TGTGCCAGCAGCCAAGCGACTGGAAACACCATATATTTT.

The V and J genes are TRBV10-1 and TRBJ2-1; TRBD2 matches 8 bases. CDR1 and CDR2 (germline): WNHNN, SYGVQD (reference sequence). The V and J ends lost 8 bases and 6 bases, in that order; junction bases with no gene match: 3. The CDR3 consists of 12 residues. The CDR3 region has the DNA TGCGCCAGCTCTCTAGCGGGCAATGAGCAGTTCTTC. Protein sequence: CASSLAGNEQFF.

This sequence joins TRBV6-5 and TRBJ1-6, with 7 bases matching TRBD1. The CDR3 spans 15 residues. Germline V CDR1 and CDR2: MNHEY, SVGAGI. The V gene end was trimmed by 6 bases and the J gene end by 7 bases; junction bases not matched to a gene: 9. CDR3 bases: TGTGCCAGCAGCCGAGACAGGGTTGGAAATTCACCCCTCCACTTT. Translating it yields CASSRDRVGNSPLHF.

In this sample, this clone turned up a few times. The V and J genes are TRBV6-2 or TRBV6-3 and TRBJ2-7, with 8 bases lining up with TRBD2. The J segment lost 2 bases and the V segment lost 2 bases, leaving 8 bases of the junction unmatched. This CDR3 spans 16 amino acids. Germline V gene sequence: CDR1 MNHEY, CDR2 SVGEGT. CDR3 sequence: CASSYPAGASPYEQYF. The CDR3 coding sequence is TGTGCCAGCAGTTACCCAGCGGGAGCAAGCCCCTACGAGCAGTACTTC.